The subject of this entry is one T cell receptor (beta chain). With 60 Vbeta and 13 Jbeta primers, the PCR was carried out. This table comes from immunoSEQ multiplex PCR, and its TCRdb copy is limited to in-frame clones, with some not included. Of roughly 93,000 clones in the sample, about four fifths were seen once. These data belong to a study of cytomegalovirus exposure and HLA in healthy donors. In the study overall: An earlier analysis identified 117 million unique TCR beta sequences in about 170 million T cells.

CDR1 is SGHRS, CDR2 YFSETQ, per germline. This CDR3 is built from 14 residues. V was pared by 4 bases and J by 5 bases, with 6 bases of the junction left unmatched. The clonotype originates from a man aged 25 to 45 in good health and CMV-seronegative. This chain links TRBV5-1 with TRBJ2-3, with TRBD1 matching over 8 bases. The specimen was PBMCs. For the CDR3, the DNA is TGCGCCAGCAGCCCTGGACAGGGTTTAGATACGCAGTATTTT. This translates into CASSPGQGLDTQYF.